The clone carrying this T cell receptor beta chain came up once. The assay was immunoSEQ multiplex PCR, and TCRdb's table has in-frame clones only and misses some. The table lists around 45,000 clones, approximately 81% of them singletons, with less than 1.5% in the top ten. The germline CDR1 and CDR2 sequences are LGHNA and YSLEER. The length of the CDR3 is 13 residues. The ends were cut back, 2 bases at V and 7 bases at J, with 12 bases in the middle. Single viable CD3+CD4+CD8-CD45RO+ cells were sorted as the memory CD4+ T cells. This specimen comes from a study of memory CD4+ T cells and cytomegalovirus serostatus.

This sequence originates from an adult in good health and CMV-seropositive. The specimen sequenced was memory CD4+ T cells from blood. V is TRBV4-3 and J is TRBJ2-7, with a weak D call TRBD1 (6 bases). The CDR3 bases are TGCGCCAGCAGCCAAAATACAGGGTTTGAGCAGTACTTC. Translation: CASSQNTGFEQYF.